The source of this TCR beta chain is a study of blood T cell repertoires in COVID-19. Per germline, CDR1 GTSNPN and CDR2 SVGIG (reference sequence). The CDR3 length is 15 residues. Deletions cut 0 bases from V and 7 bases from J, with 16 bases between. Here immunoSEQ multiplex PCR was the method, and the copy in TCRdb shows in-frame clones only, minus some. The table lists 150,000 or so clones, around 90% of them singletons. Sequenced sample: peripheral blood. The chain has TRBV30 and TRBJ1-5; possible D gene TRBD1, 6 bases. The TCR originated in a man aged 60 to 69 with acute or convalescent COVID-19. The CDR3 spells CAWSVASAGVQPQHF. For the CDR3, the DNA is TGTGCCTGGAGTGTAGCGTCGGCAGGGGTACAGCCCCAGCATTTT.